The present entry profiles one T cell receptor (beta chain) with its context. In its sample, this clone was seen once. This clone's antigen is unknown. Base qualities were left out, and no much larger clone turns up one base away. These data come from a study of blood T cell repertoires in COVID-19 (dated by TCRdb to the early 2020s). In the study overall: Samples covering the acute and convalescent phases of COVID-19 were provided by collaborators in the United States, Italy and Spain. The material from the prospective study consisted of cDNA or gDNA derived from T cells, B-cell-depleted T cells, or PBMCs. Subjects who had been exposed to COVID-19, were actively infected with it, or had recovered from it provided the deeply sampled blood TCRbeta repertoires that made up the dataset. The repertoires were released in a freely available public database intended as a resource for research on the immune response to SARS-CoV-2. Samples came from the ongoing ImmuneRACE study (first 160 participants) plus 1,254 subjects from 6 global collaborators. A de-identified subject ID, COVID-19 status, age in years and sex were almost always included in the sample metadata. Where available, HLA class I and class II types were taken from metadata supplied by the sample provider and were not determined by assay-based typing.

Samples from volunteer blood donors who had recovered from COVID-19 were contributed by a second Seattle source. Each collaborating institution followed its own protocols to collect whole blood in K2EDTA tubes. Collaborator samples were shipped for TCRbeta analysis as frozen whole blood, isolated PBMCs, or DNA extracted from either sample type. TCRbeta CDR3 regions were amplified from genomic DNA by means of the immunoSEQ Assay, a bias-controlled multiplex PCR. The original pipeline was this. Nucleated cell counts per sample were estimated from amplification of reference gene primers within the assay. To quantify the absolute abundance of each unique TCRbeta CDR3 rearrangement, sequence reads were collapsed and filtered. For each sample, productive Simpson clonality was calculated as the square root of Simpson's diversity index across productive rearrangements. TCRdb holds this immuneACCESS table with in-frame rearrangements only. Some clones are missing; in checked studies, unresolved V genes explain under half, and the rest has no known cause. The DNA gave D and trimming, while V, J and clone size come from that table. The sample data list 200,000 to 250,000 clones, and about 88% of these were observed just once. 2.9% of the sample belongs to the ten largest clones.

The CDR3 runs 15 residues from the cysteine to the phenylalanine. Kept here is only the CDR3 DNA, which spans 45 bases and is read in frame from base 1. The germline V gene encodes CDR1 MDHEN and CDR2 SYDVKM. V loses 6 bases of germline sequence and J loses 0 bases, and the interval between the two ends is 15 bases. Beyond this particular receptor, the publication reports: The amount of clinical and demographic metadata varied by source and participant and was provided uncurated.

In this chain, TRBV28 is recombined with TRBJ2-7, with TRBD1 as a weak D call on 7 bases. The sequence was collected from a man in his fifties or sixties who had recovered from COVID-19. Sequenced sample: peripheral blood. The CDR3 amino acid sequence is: CASRVYRGGSYEQYF. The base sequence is TGTGCCAGCAGGGTTTACAGGGGAGGCTCCTACGAGCAGTACTTC.